The clone carrying this T cell receptor (beta chain) was observed a single time. As processed by the authors: Counts of nucleated cells, estimated from reference gene primer amplification, were obtained. TCRdb's copy holds only in-frame clones and misses some; the assay was immunoSEQ multiplex PCR. Clone size and V and J calls were adopted from that table, with D and trimming inferred from the DNA. The sample has 200,000 to 250,000 clones, about 89% seen once. This record belongs to a study of blood T cell repertoires in COVID-19. Study overall: Material from acute and convalescent COVID-19 was sourced from the United States, Italy and Spain.

The germline V gene encodes CDR1 LGHNA and CDR2 YSLEER. The CDR3 spans 14 residues. The V segment lost 5 bases and the J segment 5 bases; nucleotides outside the gene matches: 7. Sample: peripheral blood. V is TRBV4-3 and J is TRBJ1-1; 8 bases align to TRBD1. This clonotype was sampled from a woman in her sixties or seventies who had recovered from COVID-19. CDR3 residues: CASSWDQGATEAFF. The CDR3 DNA reads TGCGCCAGCAGCTGGGACCAGGGGGCGACTGAAGCTTTCTTT.